The 28 T cell receptor beta chains listed next were all sequenced from one sample in a study of T cells in Graves' hyperthyroidism and ophthalmopathy. The source material, RNA transcripts, was used to amplify TCR beta CDR3 regions. Researchers ran a first-round RT-PCR on the TCR CDR3 using the HTBI primer set. Each CDR3 protein gets one entry after TCRdb re-called the multiplex PCR reads with MiXCR. The repertoire holds about 620,000 distinct CDR3 sequences, with about 16% as singletons. The source material was blood. These receptors were collected from a woman in her twenties or thirties with Graves' hyperthyroidism.

This clonotype was found a few times. V is TRBV5-1 and J is TRBJ2-1; D is perhaps TRBD2 (6 bases). The CDR3 totals 16 residues. Trimming removed 0 bases at V and 0 bases at J, with 10 bases between. The germline gives CDR1 SGHRS, CDR2 YFSETQ. CDR3 sequence: CASSLDRGASYNEQFF. The DNA of the CDR3 is TGCGCCAGCAGCTTGGATCGCGGGGCCTCCTACAATGAGCAGTTCTTC.

The chain recombines TRBV9 with TRBJ1-6, with D maybe TRBD1 (6 bases). Germline V gene sequence: CDR1 SGDLS, CDR2 YYNGEE. The V end lost 0 bases, the J end lost 10 bases, and 8 bases lay between the germline ends. The CDR3 is 13 residues long. CDR3 sequence: CASSVGDKSPLHF. DNA of the CDR3: TGTGCCAGCAGCGTAGGGGACAAATCACCCCTCCACTTT.

This clonotype was recorded at least ten times. CDR3: CASSRDRGSGELFF. The CDR3 DNA reads TGTGCCAGCAGTCGGGACAGGGGGAGCGGGGAGCTGTTTTTT. The rearrangement links TRBV2 to TRBJ2-2; TRBD1 agrees at 11 bases. Trimming cost V 5 bases and J 7 bases; bases outside gene matches: 3. In germline, CDR1 is SNHLY, CDR2 FYNNEI. The CDR3 runs 14 residues. Drawing the rest from reference TRBV2 and TRBJ2-2, the complete variable domain is EPEVTQTPSHQVTQMGQEVILRCVPISNHLYFYWYRQILGQKVEFLVSFYNNEISEKSEIFDDQFSVERPDGSNFTLKIRSTKLEDSAMYFCASSRDRGSGELFFGEGSRLTVL.

This clonotype has at least ten counts. The DNA for the CDR3 is TGTGCTAGTGGCAAACAGGGTTATACTGAAGCTTTCTTT. It yields the protein CASGKQGYTEAFF. The gene calls are TRBV12-5 and TRBJ1-1; tentative D call: TRBD1 (6 bases). The V end was cut by 6 bases, the J end by 5 bases, with 13 bases between. This CDR3 is 13 amino acids long. Per the germline V gene, CDR1 is LGHNT and CDR2 is FRNRAP.

In this sample, this clonotype turned up a few times. This could be a read error, since a much larger clone is one nucleotide away. Likely a read error: the CDR3 ends without its conserved phenylalanine or tryptophan. The chain couples TRBV2 to TRBJ1-1; D is possibly TRBD1 (6 bases). The CDR3 consists of 15 residues. Germline assignment: CDR1 SNHLY and CDR2 FYNNEI. Trimming left V 2 bases short and J 0 bases short, with 10 bases between. This chain's CDR3 is CASSEFPGVNTEAFL. In nucleotides, the CDR3 is TGTGCCAGCAGTGAATTCCCAGGGGTGAACACTGAAGCTTTCCTT.

In this sample, this clonotype turned up many times. The CDR3 protein is CASSFNGQPYGEQFF. CDR3 DNA sequence: TGTGCCAGCAGTTTTAACGGACAGCCCTATGGTGAGCAGTTCTTC. The chain links TRBV27 to TRBJ2-1, with D possibly matching TRBD1 (6 bases). Between the trimmed V and J ends, which lost 3 bases and 9 bases, there was a span of 18 bases. CDR3 length: 15 amino acids. From germline, CDR1 is MNHEY and CDR2 SMNVEV (reference sequence).

This clonotype was picked up many times. The DNA for the CDR3 is TGCAGCGTTGTAAGGGGAGATACGCAGTATTTT. Encoded protein: CSVVRGDTQYF. The rearrangement links TRBV29-1 to TRBJ2-3; D may be TRBD1 (5 bases). Germline lookup yields CDR1 SQVTM and CDR2 ANQGSEA. Deletions cut 4 bases from V and 5 bases from J, with 7 bases between. This CDR3 has 11 amino acids.

This clonotype was observed at least ten times. V usage is TRBV29-1 and J usage is TRBJ1-1; no clear D gene. This CDR3 has 11 amino acids. Germline V gene data show CDR1 as SQVTM and CDR2 as ANQGSEA. Trimming took off 1 base at V and 3 bases at J, with 3 bases between the two ends. The DNA for the CDR3 is TGCAGCGTTGAAGGGGACACTGAAGCTTTCTTT. Amino acid sequence: CSVEGDTEAFF. The variable domain in full, completed from reference TRBV29-1 and TRBJ1-1, reads SAVISQKPSRDICQRGTSLTIQCQVDSQVTMMFWYRQQPGQSLTLIATANQGSEATYESGFVIDKFPISRPNLTFSTLTVSNMSPEDSSIYLCSVEGDTEAFFGQGTRLTVV.

The table lists this clonotype with a few counts. The chain links TRBV30 to TRBJ1-1; 10 bases are shared with TRBD1. The V gene's germline CDR1 is GTSNPN and CDR2 SVGIG (reference sequence). The junction had 15 bases not matched to a gene; V was cut back by 8 bases and J by 3 bases. CDR3 size: 16 residues. The CDR3 spells CALSSGQGSWYTEAFF. In DNA form, the CDR3 reads TGTGCCCTAAGTTCGGGACAGGGGTCTTGGTACACTGAAGCTTTCTTT.

The chain carries TRBV6-1 and TRBJ2-7; D is perhaps TRBD2 (5 bases). V dropped 6 bases and J dropped 3 bases, with 15 bases sitting between them. Germline assignment: CDR1 MNHNS and CDR2 SASEGT. The CDR3 is 14 amino acids. This CDR3 is CASSRGEEFYEQYF. The DNA for the CDR3 is TGTGCCAGCAGCCGGGGTGAGGAGTTCTACGAGCAGTACTTC.

This clonotype was detected ten times or more. The V gene is TRBV5-6, the J gene TRBJ2-1; D is undetermined. The CDR3 is made up of 14 amino acids. Trimming removed 0 bases at V and 9 bases at J, with 13 bases between. CDR1 and CDR2 (germline): SGHDT, YYEEEE. CDR3 coding DNA: TGTGCCAGCAGCTTGGGTCTGGCTATGGGTGAGCAGTTCTTC. Protein product: CASSLGLAMGEQFF.

This clonotype was observed a few times. The chain has TRBV18 and TRBJ2-5, with D tentatively TRBD1 (5 bases). Germline lookup yields CDR1 KGHSH and CDR2 LQKENI. This CDR3 spans 15 amino acids. Trimming took off 3 bases at V and 5 bases at J, with 16 bases between the two ends. In DNA, the CDR3 is TGTGCCAGCTCACCCGAAACAGGTCCTGGGGAGACCCAGTACTTC. Translated, it gives CASSPETGPGETQYF.

Ten or more counts support this clonotype. In DNA form, the CDR3 reads TGTGCCAGCAGCTTATTCGAAGCGACTGAGCAGTTCTTC. This codes for CASSLFEATEQFF. The chain uses TRBV7-2 and TRBJ2-1; D is ambiguous. Trimming stripped 2 bases from V and 9 bases from J, with 11 bases between. The germline V gene encodes CDR1 SGHTA and CDR2 FQGNSA. This CDR3 has 13 residues.

With regard to this clonotype: Just one base apart from a much larger clone, this may be a read error. CDR3 loop: CANSPSGHELGYGYTF. Here the CDR3 DNA reads TGTGCCAACTCACCCTCGGGTCACGAGCTCGGCTATGGCTACACCTTC. The chain joins TRBV18 to TRBJ1-2; D ambiguous. CDR3 length: 16 residues. Germline V gene lookup returns CDR1 KGHSH and CDR2 LQKENI.

This clonotype was detected ten times or more. The J gene is TRBJ1-5, the V gene TRBV24-1, with D unclear. Germline V gives CDR1 KGHDR, CDR2 SFDVKD. The CDR3 totals 15 residues. V lost 4 bases and J 3 bases, leaving 12 bases between the germline ends. The CDR3 bases are TGTGCCACCAGTGAGGTTGGACCGCTCAATCAGCCCCAGCATTTT. Protein product: CATSEVGPLNQPQHF.

CDR3 nucleotides: TGCAGTGCGCTATCTAGCGGGGGAGGAAGGGAGCAGTACTTC. Translating it yields CSALSSGGGREQYF. The V and J genes are TRBV20-1 and TRBJ2-7, with 10 nucleotides matching TRBD2. The CDR3 loop spans 14 amino acids. CDR1 and CDR2 (germline): DFQATT, SNEGSKA (reference sequence). V was clipped by 6 bases and J by 7 bases; unmatched bases: 12.

The rearrangement links TRBV20-1 to TRBJ1-3; D remains ambiguous. Germline V CDR1 and CDR2: DFQATT, SNEGSKA (reference sequence). Trimming cost V 7 bases and J 0 bases, with 13 bases left between them. The CDR3 has 14 amino acids. The CDR3 DNA sequence: TGCAGTGTTTCAGTCGAGAGCTCTGGAAACACCATATATTTT. As protein: CSVSVESSGNTIYF.

This clonotype has a count of ten or more. V usage is TRBV6-1 and J usage is TRBJ2-5; no clear D gene. This CDR3 contains 12 residues. Trimming removed 3 bases at V and 5 bases at J, with 7 bases between. The germline V gene has CDR1 MNHNS and CDR2 SASEGT. This chain's CDR3 is CASSEGAETQYF. The DNA of the CDR3 is TGTGCCAGCAGTGAGGGCGCGGAGACCCAGTACTTC.

This clonotype was detected ten times or more. This sequence joins TRBV7-9 and TRBJ2-1, with TRBD2 matching over 10 bases. V dropped 4 bases and J dropped 8; count of bases not matched to a gene: 5. CDR1 and CDR2 from the germline V gene are SEHNR and FQNEAQ (reference sequence). This CDR3 has 14 residues. CDR3 protein: CASSYSGRSDEQFF. DNA for the CDR3: TGTGCCAGCAGCTATAGCGGGAGGTCCGATGAGCAGTTCTTC.

The DNA for the CDR3 is TGTGCCACCAGTGATTTAGAGACGTACAGTCCCCAGCATTTT. This gives the protein CATSDLETYSPQHF. The chain is built from TRBV24-1 and TRBJ1-5, with D hard to call. The V end was cut by 1 base, the J end by 10 bases, with 13 bases between. The CDR3 is made up of 14 amino acids. Per germline, CDR1 KGHDR and CDR2 SFDVKD.

This clonotype was found many times. V and J are TRBV2 and TRBJ1-1, with D possibly TRBD1 on 5 matching bases. In germline, CDR1 is SNHLY, CDR2 FYNNEI. V dropped 8 bases and J dropped 1 base, with 17 bases sitting between them. The CDR3 contains 15 residues. The CDR3 protein is CASSLGVQTNTEAFF. CDR3 bases: TGTGCCAGCTCGCTGGGGGTACAGACGAACACTGAAGCTTTCTTT.

The chain recombines TRBV9 with TRBJ2-1; 10 nucleotides agree with TRBD1. This CDR3 is 16 amino acids long. Germline V gene data show CDR1 as SGDLS and CDR2 as YYNGEE. Trimming cost V 6 bases and J 5 bases; bases outside gene matches: 11. The CDR3 DNA reads as TGTGCCAGCACCGGAGCCGGGACAGGGGCCGACAATGAGCAGTTCTTC. Translated: CASTGAGTGADNEQFF.

This clonotype was detected many times. V and J are TRBV3-1 and TRBJ2-1, with 10 bases lining up with TRBD2. Germline V gene lookup returns CDR1 LGHDT and CDR2 YNNKEL (reference sequence). V was clipped by 1 base and J by 4 bases; unmatched bases: 19. This CDR3 is built from 21 residues. In DNA, the CDR3 is TGTGCCAGCAGCCAAGGAGGAGGGGACGGCACTAGCGGGAAAGCTTACAATGAGCAGTTCTTC. Translating it yields CASSQGGGDGTSGKAYNEQFF.

The sample holds one count of this clonotype. CDR3 loop: CASSSTGGGPLSGANVLTF. The DNA of the CDR3 is TGTGCCAGCAGTTCAACTGGGGGGGGCCCCCTCTCTGGGGCCAACGTCCTGACTTTC. The chain couples TRBV28 to TRBJ2-6; D is possibly TRBD2 (7 bases). Trimming shortened V by 4 bases and J by 0 bases, and 19 bases separated the two germline ends. CDR3 size: 19 residues. Per the germline V gene, CDR1 is MDHEN and CDR2 is SYDVKM.

In this sample, this clonotype turned up a few times. The chain employs TRBV11-2 and TRBJ2-5; TRBD1 or TRBD2 may be the D gene (5 bases each). The ends were cut back, 4 bases at V and 5 bases at J, with 20 bases in the middle. CDR3 size: 16 residues. From germline, CDR1 is SGHAT and CDR2 FQNNGV. The DNA for the CDR3 is TGTGCCAGCAGCTCGCAGTGGGGGATGGGGCGGGAGACCCAGTACTTC. It yields the protein CASSSQWGMGRETQYF.

There are a few counts of this clonotype. The chain has TRBV14 and TRBJ2-7; D remains ambiguous. Per germline, CDR1 SGHDN and CDR2 FVKESK. The ends were cut back, 2 bases at V and 6 bases at J, with 14 bases in the middle. The CDR3 has 14 residues. CDR3: CASSQSPGEPEQYF. In nucleotides, the CDR3 is TGTGCCAGCAGCCAATCCCCCGGTGAGCCCGAGCAGTACTTC.

This clonotype was counted between two and nine times. The rearrangement joins TRBV28 to TRBJ2-1; 8 nucleotides agree with TRBD1. CDR1 MDHEN and CDR2 SYDVKM come from the germline V gene. The CDR3 spans 14 residues. Trimming took 5 bases from V and 4 from J; bases not matched to a gene: 4. The CDR3 spells CASSTGGFYNEQFF. The CDR3 nucleotides read TGTGCCAGCAGTACAGGGGGTTTTTACAATGAGCAGTTCTTC.

This clonotype was seen a single time. This chain's CDR3 is CASTADPSPYNEQFF. The DNA of the CDR3 is TGTGCCAGCACAGCCGACCCCTCCCCTTACAATGAGCAGTTCTTC. The chain couples TRBV2 to TRBJ2-1; D is unclear. CDR1 and CDR2 from the germline V gene are SNHLY and FYNNEI. This CDR3 comprises 15 residues. With 7 bases removed from V and 4 bases from J, the gap between germline ends came to 17 bases.